This TCR beta chain derives from a study of T cells after yellow fever vaccination (dated by TCRdb to 2018 to 2020). About the full investigation: The SMART-Seq v4 Ultra Low Input RNA kit was used to prepare libraries from fractions with low cell numbers. To follow T-cell clones before and after primary and booster YFV17D yellow fever vaccination, bulk TCR alpha and beta repertoires were sequenced over time. The cohort comprised two healthy male donors, one aged 18 to 29 and one aged 30 to 40 years. Blood samples were taken at several timepoints before and after primary and secondary immunization, and bulk PBMC replicates and cell subsets were isolated.

There are 13 amino acids in the CDR3, from cysteine to phenylalanine inclusive. Only the CDR3 DNA stays, 39 bases, in frame from base 1. V loses 4 bases of germline sequence and J loses 10 bases, and the interval between the two ends is 11 bases. Via the germline V gene, CDR1 is MNHEY and CDR2 SVGAGI. TCR cDNA was synthesized by 5'RACE template switching, which introduced a universal primer site and unique molecular identifiers. cDNA synthesis was primed from both the TCR alpha and TCR beta constant segments. Library amplification involved two PCR steps, and the second step added sample barcodes and sequencing adapters. Sequencing of libraries was performed on Illumina HiSeq 2500 (2x100 bp) or NovaSeq (2x150 bp). The published analysis was carried out like this. MIGEC was used to demultiplex reads and collapse the reads into UMI consensus sequences, and MiXCR was used for V(D)J alignment. Vaccine-responding clonotypes were defined with edgeR using replicate PBMC samples, requiring FDR below 0.01 and a log2 fold change above 5 up to day 15. Bulk clonotypes were assigned CD4 or CD8 identity according to which sequenced CD4 or CD8 repertoire held them at higher abundance. TCRdb trimmed the raw reads at Q25, called clones with MiXCR and kept productive beta chains. Entries that share a CDR3 protein sequence are merged under the most common genes and DNA. These V and J calls originate from TCRdb's pipeline instead of the authors' own analysis. The sample contains 450,000 to 550,000 distinct CDR3 sequences, around a fifth of them found a single time. The top ten clonotypes cover about a sixth of the sample.

Beyond this particular receptor, the publication reports: Compared with the primary T-cell response, the secondary T-cell response was weaker but faster, peaking on day 5 rather than day 15. Because abundant contaminating clonotypes from the bulk population could be contained in FACS-sorted repertoires, computational filtering was required. Most clones expanded after primary vaccination were re-detected after the booster (around 96% of CD4 and about 88% of CD8), suggesting broad memory maintenance. Because only a couple of donors were included in the study, the extent to which the findings can be generalized is limited. A small share of clonotypes occurred in both CD4 and CD8 compartments, likely arising from convergent recombination.

This clonotype was detected a few times. The antigen it recognizes is unknown. No much larger clone is present one base from it, and per-base qualities are unavailable. The intended sense of this specimen's treatment or condition label: live attenuated yellow fever vaccine strain. Two biological replicates of bulk PBMCs were collected at each blood-draw timepoint. PBMCs were isolated from peripheral blood using a standard Ficoll-Paque protocol. RNA was extracted with TriZol from bulk PBMCs, CD4 and CD8 fractions, and dextramer-positive and dextramer-negative fractions. The receptor was isolated from a man aged 18 to 29 who received the YFV17D yellow fever vaccine. The receptor chain draws on TRBV6-5 and TRBJ1-6; TRBD1 might be the D gene, on 6 matching bases. The sample was PBMCs, taken about 20 days after the first yellow fever vaccination. The encoded CDR3 is CASSSDRPSPLHF. The DNA sequence reads TGTGCCAGCAGTTCCGACAGGCCGTCACCCCTCCACTTT.